This T cell receptor (beta chain) was retrieved from a study of blood T cell repertoires in COVID-19. Study background: There were acute and convalescent COVID-19 samples, and they came from the United States, Italy and Spain.

Per the original methods: It was from reference gene primer amplification that nucleated cell counts were estimated. Some clones are missing from TCRdb's copy, which holds only in-frame ones; the method was immunoSEQ multiplex PCR. That table is the source of V, J and clone size, and D and trimming were worked out from the DNA. The data contain a few hundred thousand clones, about 86% of them seen just once; the ten biggest clones take up roughly 6.2%. Trimming removed 4 bases at V and 8 bases at J, with 20 bases between. The CDR3 totals 16 residues. The germline V gene has CDR1 LNHDA and CDR2 SQIVND (reference sequence).

The chain combines TRBV19 with TRBJ1-4; D may be TRBD1 (6 bases). This TCR derives from a man aged 55 to 69 who had recovered from COVID-19. Source material: peripheral blood. CDR3: CASSTARGTPKEKLFF. CDR3 in DNA: TGTGCCAGTAGTACCGCGCGTGGGACACCGAAGGAAAAACTGTTTTTT.